This T cell receptor (beta chain) comes out of a study of blood T cell repertoires in COVID-19. Clones were read by immunoSEQ multiplex PCR, and TCRdb kept only the in-frame ones, dropping some. The sample includes 150,000 to 200,000 clones, more than 75% of them seen just once. This clone was counted between two and nine times. Sequenced: PBMCs or T cells enriched from blood (not recorded which). The receptor's source is a woman aged 45-65 years with acute COVID-19.

CDR3 nucleotide sequence: TGTGCCTGGAGTGTTGGGCGGGGTCTTACAGATACGCAGTATTTT. As protein: CAWSVGRGLTDTQYF. V gene TRBV30 combines with J gene TRBJ2-3; D might be TRBD2 (6 bases). The germline V gene encodes CDR1 GTSNPN and CDR2 SVGIG (reference sequence). V was pared by 0 bases and J by 3 bases, with 13 bases between. The CDR3 is 15 residues long.